Listed here are 21 T cell receptor beta chains from one sample, sequenced in a study of Ad26.COV2.S vaccination and SARS-CoV-2 variants. Treatment specified: roughly 18 received Ad26.COV2.S at low or high dose, single or two shots; about 5 received placebo; per-sample allocation not given. After the first vaccine or placebo injection, samples were drawn on day 63. Produced via immunoSEQ multiplex PCR; TCRdb's table is partial and in-frame only. Of 350,000 to 550,000 clones detected, 80% to 90% appear once; the ten largest clones hold 2.5%. This specimen was peripheral blood, taken in a trial of Ad26.COV2.S vaccine versus placebo. The receptors shown here come from a person between 18 and 65 years old who received the Ad26.COV2.S COVID-19 vaccine or a placebo.

This clone was recorded only once. V is TRBV6-5 and J is TRBJ2-1; tentatively, D is TRBD1 or TRBD2 (7 bases each). CDR1 is MNHEY and CDR2 is SVGAGI in the germline V gene. The CDR3 contains 16 residues. The V end was cut by 4 bases, the J end by 6 bases, with 19 bases between. The CDR3 reads CASSSPHRGGVNEQFF. CDR3 nucleotides: TGTGCCAGCAGTTCCCCGCACAGGGGAGGGGTCAATGAGCAGTTCTTC.

The V and J genes are TRBV3-1 (or the pseudogene TRBV3-2) and TRBJ1-1; possibly TRBD1 for D (5 bases). The CDR3 length is 15 residues. Germline V lookup: CDR1 LGHDT, CDR2 YNNKEL (reference sequence). V was clipped by 5 bases and J by 0 bases, with 13 bases between them. The CDR3 reads CASSSGAFVNTEAFF. The DNA of the CDR3 is TGTGCCAGCAGCTCCGGGGCGTTTGTGAACACTGAAGCTTTCTTT.

The V gene is TRBV7-8, the J gene TRBJ1-5; D unresolved. Germline CDR1 SGHVS, CDR2 FQNEAQ. There are 15 residues in the CDR3. The V gene lost 5 bases and the J gene lost 6 bases, with 17 bases spanning the gap. CDR3 sequence: CASSRGSGRVQPQHF. CDR3 sequence (DNA): TGTGCCAGCAGCCGAGGGTCCGGGAGGGTTCAGCCCCAGCATTTT. The complete variable domain, with remaining parts taken from reference TRBV7-8 and TRBJ1-5, reads GAGVSQSPRYKVAKRGQDVALRCDPISGHVSLFWYQQALGQGPEFLTYFQNEAQLDKSGLPSDRFFAERPEGSVSTLKIQRTQQEDSAVYLCASSRGSGRVQPQHFGDGTRLSIL.

The chain uses TRBV18 and TRBJ1-6; D ambiguous. The germline V gene encodes CDR1 KGHSH and CDR2 LQKENI. The V end was cut by 4 bases, the J end by 2 bases, with 6 bases between. The CDR3 has 14 amino acids. Written as DNA, the CDR3 is TGTGCCAGCTCACGGGAGGCCTATAATTCACCCCTCCACTTT. Its protein is CASSREAYNSPLHF.

J is TRBJ1-1 and V is TRBV5-1; D is possibly TRBD1 (5 bases). Per germline, CDR1 SGHRS and CDR2 YFSETQ. V was trimmed by 4 bases and J by 3 bases, leaving 19 bases between them. The CDR3 is made up of 16 amino acids. The CDR3: CASSQTRRGGYTEAFF. In DNA form, the CDR3 reads TGCGCCAGCAGCCAGACAAGAAGGGGTGGTTACACTGAAGCTTTCTTT.

The chain employs TRBV9 and TRBJ2-7; unclear D gene. V dropped 4 bases and J dropped 6 bases, with 17 bases sitting between them. In germline, CDR1 is SGDLS, CDR2 YYNGEE. CDR3 length: 14 residues. The CDR3 DNA reads TGTGCCAGCAGCCCAGAAGGAGCCTCCCCCGAGCAGTACGTC. Encoded protein: CASSPEGASPEQYV.

This clone turned up a few times. The chain is built from TRBV6-5 and TRBJ1-3; no firm D call. Trimming left V 4 bases short and J 6 bases short, with 10 bases between. The CDR3 is 13 amino acids. The germline CDR1 and CDR2 sequences are MNHEY and SVGAGI. The CDR3 loop reads CASSLEDLNTIYF. The CDR3 coding sequence is TGTGCCAGCAGTTTGGAGGATTTAAACACCATATATTTT.

Details on this clone: Other DNA sequences of this sample code for an identical CDR3. J is TRBJ1-4 and V is TRBV19, with D uncertain. The CDR3 has 13 amino acids. Per the germline V gene, CDR1 is LNHDA and CDR2 is SQIVND (reference sequence). The ends were cut back, 5 bases at V and 3 bases at J, with 7 bases in the middle. The CDR3 coding sequence is TGTGCCAGTAGTGGGAGGTCTAATGAAAAACTGTTTTTT. This gives the protein CASSGRSNEKLFF.

The rearrangement links TRBV30 to TRBJ2-3; D gene unclear. V was clipped by 2 bases and J by 2 bases, with 11 bases between them. This CDR3 comprises 14 residues. The germline V gene has CDR1 GTSNPN and CDR2 SVGIG (reference sequence). The CDR3, as DNA: TGTGCCTGGAGTTACGGCCTCAACACAGATACGCAGTATTTT. Amino acid sequence: CAWSYGLNTDTQYF.

This clone turned up a few times. The chain uses TRBV6-5 and TRBJ2-1, with TRBD2 as a possible D gene (5 bases). The CDR3 contains 13 residues. V shed 3 bases and J shed 9 bases, with 12 bases lying between them. CDR1 MNHEY and CDR2 SVGAGI come from the germline V gene. CDR3 DNA sequence: TGTGCCAGCAGTTATGGGGAGCGTATTGAGCAGTTCTTC. Translation gives CASSYGERIEQFF.

In its sample, this clone was seen once. This sequence joins TRBV14 and TRBJ2-1; possible D gene TRBD2, 6 bases. The ends were cut back, 4 bases at V and 10 bases at J, with 14 bases in the middle. The CDR3 totals 13 residues. CDR1 and CDR2 (germline): SGHDN, FVKESK. The chain's CDR3 is CASSPRTIPEQFF. In DNA, the CDR3 is TGTGCCAGCAGCCCCCGGACTATCCCAGAGCAGTTCTTC.

The J gene is TRBJ1-2, the V gene TRBV15; D gene unclear. CDR3 length equals 13 residues. Trimming removed 5 bases from V and 7 bases from J, with 14 bases in between. The germline V gene encodes CDR1 LNHNV and CDR2 YYDKDF (reference sequence). CDR3 in amino acids: CATSEDQVGGYTF. CDR3 sequence (DNA): TGTGCCACCAGCGAAGATCAAGTGGGTGGCTACACCTTC.

CDR3 DNA: TGTGCCACCGTCGGTCATGGGAACACTGAAGCTTTCTTT. Encoded protein: CATVGHGNTEAFF. The rearrangement uses TRBV12-3 or TRBV12-4 and TRBJ1-1; no clear D. The CDR3 runs 13 residues. V lost 10 bases and J lost 1, with 13 bases in between.

The rearrangement joins TRBV18 to TRBJ1-1; weak D call: TRBD1 (6 bases). The CDR3 contains 16 residues. Per the germline V gene, CDR1 is KGHSH and CDR2 is LQKENI. V lost 2 bases and J lost 4, with 17 bases in between. The CDR3 spells CASSPGGQRGGTEAFF. CDR3 bases: TGTGCCAGCTCACCAGGGGGCCAGCGCGGGGGCACTGAAGCTTTCTTT.

The chain combines TRBV6-2 or TRBV6-3 with TRBJ2-1; 8 positions match TRBD2. CDR1 and CDR2 (germline): MNHEY, SVGEGT. The CDR3 totals 19 residues. V was pared by 0 bases and J by 6 bases, with 16 bases of the junction left unmatched. The CDR3 reads CASSYSDGLAGRSGNEQFF. The CDR3 coding sequence is TGTGCCAGCAGTTACTCGGACGGCCTAGCGGGCCGCTCCGGCAATGAGCAGTTCTTC.

CDR3 bases: TGTGCCAGCAGCTTCCGACAGGGATCGGGCTATGGCTACACCTTC. The encoded protein is CASSFRQGSGYGYTF. The chain has TRBV5-4 and TRBJ1-2, with TRBD1 matching over 7 bases. The CDR3 loop spans 15 amino acids. Germline lookup yields CDR1 SGHNT and CDR2 YYREEE (reference sequence). V was clipped by 2 bases and J by 4 bases; unmatched bases: 8.

Here the CDR3 DNA reads TGTGCCAGCAGCTCCCCTAGCGGGAGGTCCGAGCAGTACGTC. The encoded protein is CASSSPSGRSEQYV. V gene TRBV5-8 combines with J gene TRBJ2-7; 11 nucleotides line up with TRBD2. Per germline, CDR1 SGHTS and CDR2 YDEGEE. The trim removed 3 bases at V and 6 bases at J, leaving 5 bases unmatched. The CDR3 consists of 14 residues.

The V call is TRBV2, the J call TRBJ2-7; D is unresolved. The CDR3 loop spans 13 amino acids. Germline V gene sequence: CDR1 SNHLY, CDR2 FYNNEI. V was cut by 2 bases and J by 6 bases, with 11 bases left in between. CDR3 sequence: CASSEWIRAEQYV. The CDR3 DNA sequence: TGTGCCAGCAGTGAATGGATTAGGGCCGAGCAGTACGTC.

The chain joins TRBV5-1 to TRBJ2-3, with TRBD2 identical over 7 bases. Germline CDR1 reads SGHRS; CDR2 reads YFSETQ. The CDR3 runs 14 residues. V dropped 10 bases and J dropped 4; count of bases not matched to a gene: 12. Written as DNA, the CDR3 is TGCGCCGCATCCCCCACGGGGGGAGCAGATACGCAGTATTTT. This codes for CAASPTGGADTQYF.

The rearrangement joins TRBV9 to TRBJ1-2; D may be TRBD1 (5 bases). CDR1 SGDLS and CDR2 YYNGEE come from the germline V gene. V was clipped by 2 bases and J by 7 bases, with 18 bases between them. The CDR3 covers 15 residues. In DNA, the CDR3 is TGTGCCAGCAGCGTTTTTAGTAGGGGAACAGGTGGCTACACCTTC. Its translation: CASSVFSRGTGGYTF.

This chain uses TRBV7-8 with TRBJ1-4; TRBD1 might be the D (6 bases). Trimming removed 3 bases at V and 8 bases at J, with 19 bases between. There are 16 residues in the CDR3. Germline V gene lookup returns CDR1 SGHVS and CDR2 FQNEAQ. CDR3 sequence (DNA): TGTGCCAGCAGCTTGCCACCAGGGGCGGGGGCGGAAAAACTGTTTTTT. It translates to CASSLPPGAGAEKLFF.